This T cell receptor (beta chain) was recovered during a study of blood T cell repertoires in COVID-19. The sample holds one count of this clone. V lost 3 bases and J lost 7; bases outside the gene matches: 8. CDR1 is LNHNV, CDR2 YYDKDF, per germline (reference sequence). This CDR3 region has 14 residues. The table came from immunoSEQ multiplex PCR; TCRdb's copy has only in-frame clones and leaves some out. The data show around 250,000 clones, 91% seen once. The clonotype was recovered from a human donor in a cohort exposed to, infected with or recovered from COVID-19 (not recorded which). The donor label of this sample is uncertain. The rearrangement joins TRBV15 to TRBJ2-5, with 7 bases matching TRBD2. The sequencing sample was made of PBMCs or T cells enriched from blood (not recorded which). This CDR3 reads CATSSLAVPGTQYF. CDR3 nucleotide sequence: TGTGCCACCAGCAGCCTAGCGGTTCCAGGGACCCAGTACTTC.